This T cell receptor (beta chain) was retrieved from a study of blood T cells in healthy people across ages. Study conclusions and caveats: The fall in TCR beta diversity per million T cells was roughly linear with age.

About this clonotype itself: Antigen specificity is unknown.

Primers used in a second PCR of about 7 to 11 cycles were a sample-barcoded 5' primer and a J-beta primer mix. From the 5' RACE reads, TCRdb called clonotypes with MiXCR, one entry per CDR3 protein. The sample shows about 1.8 million distinct CDR3 sequences, roughly 49% of them seen only once. What was sequenced was blood. This sequence was found in a middle-aged woman in good health.

Written as DNA, the CDR3 is TGTGCCAGCAGTTTGGGACTAGCGGGGGACAGAGGGGGGTATTTT. This encodes CASSLGLAGDRGGYF. The chain combines TRBV6-6 with TRBJ2-3; 14 nucleotides align to TRBD2. The CDR3 is 15 residues long. Trimming removed 4 bases from V and 14 bases from J; junction bases left unmatched: 11. Per the germline V gene, CDR1 is MNHNY and CDR2 is SVGAGI (reference sequence).